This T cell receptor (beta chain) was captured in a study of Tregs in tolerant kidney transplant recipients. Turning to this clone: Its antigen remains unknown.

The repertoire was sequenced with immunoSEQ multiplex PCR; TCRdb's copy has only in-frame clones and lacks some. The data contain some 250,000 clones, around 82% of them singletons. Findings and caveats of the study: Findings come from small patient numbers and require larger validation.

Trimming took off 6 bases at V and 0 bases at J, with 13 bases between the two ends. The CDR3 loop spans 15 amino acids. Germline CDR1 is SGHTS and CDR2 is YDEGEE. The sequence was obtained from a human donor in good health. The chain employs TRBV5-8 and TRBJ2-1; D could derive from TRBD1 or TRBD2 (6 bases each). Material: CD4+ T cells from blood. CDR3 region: CASILGGSSYNEQFF. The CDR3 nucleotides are TGTGCCAGCATCCTAGGGGGGAGCTCCTACAATGAGCAGTTCTTC.